A single sample is the source of the 31 T cell receptor beta chains below, sequenced in a study of radiotherapy plus CTLA-4 blockade in lung cancer. Some clones are missing from TCRdb's copy, which holds only in-frame ones; the method was immunoSEQ multiplex PCR. The data hold more than 65,000 clones, with less than 90% observed a single time. Specimen: peripheral blood, collected from a patient treated with radiotherapy plus ipilimumab. The receptor source for this set is a human donor with non-small cell lung cancer who had stable disease on radiotherapy plus ipilimumab.

This clone was observed once. V is TRBV28 and J is TRBJ2-7, with D possibly TRBD1 on 6 matching bases. Germline V gene lookup returns CDR1 MDHEN and CDR2 SYDVKM. CDR3 length: 13 amino acids. V dropped 5 bases and J dropped 3 bases, with 11 bases sitting between them. The CDR3, as DNA: TGTGCCAGCAGTCCGATAGGGGGCTACGAGCAGTACTTC. This gives the protein CASSPIGGYEQYF.

As DNA, the CDR3 is TGTGCCAGCAGTGAAGTCGACAGCCGGGAGCTGTTTTTT. Amino acid sequence: CASSEVDSRELFF. V and J are TRBV6-1 and TRBJ2-2, with a weak D call TRBD1 (5 bases). V lost 1 base and J 9 bases, leaving 9 bases between the germline ends. The CDR3 contains 13 residues. CDR1 is MNHNS, CDR2 SASEGT, per germline.

The chain has TRBV1 and TRBJ2-3; the listed D gene, TRBD2, was not tested against the DNA. TRBV1 is a documented pseudogene. The CDR3 length is 16 residues. The CDR3 nucleotides read TGCACCAGCAGCCAAGGGTCTAGCGGGAGCACAGATACGCAGTATTTT. Translated: CTSSQGSSGSTDTQYF.

This sequence joins TRBV7-9 and TRBJ1-5, with 10 bases that match TRBD1. The CDR3 totals 15 residues. Losses at the gene ends were 3 bases for V and 4 bases for J; bases not matched to a gene: 3. CDR1 SEHNR and CDR2 FQNEAQ come from the germline V gene (reference sequence). CDR3 DNA: TGTGCCAGCAGCTTCGGGACAGGGGTAAATCAGCCCCAGCATTTT. This encodes CASSFGTGVNQPQHF.

The chain joins TRBV9 to TRBJ1-3; unclear D gene. The CDR3 extends over 16 amino acids. The V end was cut by 0 bases, the J end by 0 bases, with 10 bases between. From germline, CDR1 is SGDLS and CDR2 YYNGEE. The CDR3 spells CASSVGAGPSGNTIYF. CDR3 bases: TGTGCCAGCAGCGTAGGGGCAGGCCCCTCTGGAAACACCATATATTTT.

The chain couples TRBV28 to TRBJ2-7, with TRBD2 matching over 11 bases. Trimming at V came to 6 bases and at J to 6 bases, leaving 13 bases not matched to a gene. The CDR3 contains 16 residues. Germline V gives CDR1 MDHEN, CDR2 SYDVKM. The CDR3 nucleotides read TGTGCCAGCAGCCCCATGGGGGTAGCGGGGGGGCCCGAGCAGTACTTC. This codes for CASSPMGVAGGPEQYF.

V is TRBV6-1 and J is TRBJ1-2; 7 bases line up with TRBD1. V shed 7 bases and J 2 bases; nucleotides not matched to a gene: 7. The CDR3 is made up of 14 amino acids. Germline lookup yields CDR1 MNHNS and CDR2 SASEGT. The CDR3 DNA sequence: TGTGCCAGCAAAACATCGACAGGGAACTATGGCTACACCTTC. Protein: CASKTSTGNYGYTF.

The chain joins TRBV7-6 to TRBJ1-6, with 7 bases aligning to TRBD1. The CDR3 spans 15 residues. Per the germline V gene, CDR1 is SGHVS and CDR2 is FNYEAQ. V lost 5 bases to trimming and J lost 7 bases; unmatched junction nucleotides: 8. The CDR3 loop reads CASSQMTGMNSPLHF. For the CDR3, the DNA is TGTGCCAGCAGCCAAATGACAGGGATGAATTCACCCCTCCACTTT.

This chain connects TRBV9 to TRBJ1-3, with 7 bases that match TRBD1. V lost 3 bases and J lost 8; bases outside the gene matches: 14. The germline CDR1 and CDR2 sequences are SGDLS and YYNGEE. The CDR3 runs to 16 residues. The CDR3 region is CASSADTGAQGDTIYF. DNA for the CDR3: TGTGCCAGCAGCGCTGATACAGGAGCCCAGGGGGACACCATATATTTT.

The J gene is TRBJ2-1, the V gene TRBV19; TRBD2 matches at 13 bases. The CDR3 totals 17 residues. Germline CDR1 is LNHDA and CDR2 is SQIVND (reference sequence). The V gene end was trimmed by 2 bases and the J gene end by 9 bases; junction bases not matched to a gene: 10. In DNA, the CDR3 is TGTGCCAGTAGTATACGGGGACTAGCGGGACGTTTAAGTGAGCAGTTCTTC. Its protein product is CASSIRGLAGRLSEQFF.

In this sample, this clone turned up a few times. This chain links TRBV11-3 with TRBJ1-1, with D tentatively TRBD1 (5 bases). The ends were cut back, 2 bases at V and 2 bases at J, with 6 bases in the middle. CDR1 SGHNT and CDR2 YENEEA come from the germline V gene. This CDR3 region has 13 residues. The CDR3 here is CASSLQGNTEAFF. CDR3 sequence (DNA): TGTGCCAGCAGCTTACAGGGTAACACTGAAGCTTTCTTT.

The rearrangement uses TRBV6-1 and TRBJ1-5; 8 bases match TRBD1. The CDR3 totals 15 residues. V was clipped by 5 bases and J by 0 bases; unmatched bases: 3. Germline CDR1 MNHNS, CDR2 SASEGT. CDR3 nucleotide sequence: TGTGCCAGCAGTATAGACAGGGGTAGCAATCAGCCCCAGCATTTT. Translated, it gives CASSIDRGSNQPQHF.

The V and J genes are TRBV7-9 and TRBJ1-4, with a possible D match to TRBD1 (5 bases). Germline V gene data show CDR1 as SEHNR and CDR2 as FQNEAQ (reference sequence). The CDR3 consists of 13 residues. Trimming removed 3 bases from V and 6 bases from J, with 8 bases in between. CDR3 residues: CASSFGTDEKLFF. The CDR3 DNA reads TGTGCCAGCAGCTTTGGGACGGATGAAAAACTGTTTTTT.

To note about this clone: One end of the junction varies from germline; a read error may be responsible. The V and J genes are TRBV29-1 and TRBJ1-6, with 10 bases identical to TRBD1. Germline V gene data show CDR1 as SQVTM and CDR2 as ANQGSEA. The CDR3 totals 12 residues. The CDR3 nucleotides are TGCAGCGTTGAAGACGGGACAGGGGATGTGTCGTTT. It codes for CSVEDGTGDVSF.

The chain combines TRBV14 with TRBJ2-7; D uncertain. The germline V gene has CDR1 SGHDN and CDR2 FVKESK. The CDR3 totals 14 residues. Trimming cost V 0 bases and J 10 bases, with 16 bases left between them. The DNA of the CDR3 is TGTGCCAGCAGCCAAGATCAAGGCATAGGAACTCAGTACTTC. It yields the protein CASSQDQGIGTQYF.

The V and J genes are TRBV4-1 and TRBJ1-5; maybe TRBD1 (5 bases). Germline CDR1 is MGHRA and CDR2 is YSYEKL. Trimming stripped 4 bases from V and 6 bases from J, with 16 bases between. The CDR3 is made up of 15 amino acids. The CDR3 bases are TGCGCCAGCAGCCGAACAGGTGGTGGGGGTCAGCCCCAGCATTTT. It translates to CASSRTGGGGQPQHF.

This clone was found once. The chain carries TRBV7-2 and TRBJ2-5; D remains unclear. Germline V gene sequence: CDR1 SGHTA, CDR2 FQGNSA. The CDR3 length is 14 residues. V gave up 1 base and J gave up 1 base, with 7 bases separating them. CDR3 nucleotides: TGTGCCAGCAGCTTAGTCTCGGTCCAAGAGACCCAGTACTTC. This translates into CASSLVSVQETQYF.

This clone has only a few counts. This sequence joins TRBV5-4 and TRBJ1-4; a weak D match, TRBD1 (5 bases). This CDR3 has 14 residues. Germline V gene data show CDR1 as SGHNT and CDR2 as YYREEE (reference sequence). V was pared by 4 bases and J by 7 bases, with 14 bases between. CDR3 sequence reads: CASSSRDGVEKLFF. The CDR3 nucleotides are TGTGCCAGCAGCAGCCGGGACGGGGTTGAAAAACTGTTTTTT.

V gene TRBV12-5 combines with J gene TRBJ2-7, with TRBD2 as a possible D gene (6 bases). The germline gives CDR1 LGHNT, CDR2 FRNRAP. V lost 2 bases and J lost 1, with 12 bases in between. The CDR3 runs 15 residues. Here the CDR3 DNA reads TGTGCTAGTGGTTTGAACGGGGGAACTTCCTACGAGCAGTACTTC. This gives the protein CASGLNGGTSYEQYF.

In its sample, this clone was seen once. This chain connects TRBV7-8 to TRBJ1-3, with 10 bases lining up with TRBD1. Germline V lookup: CDR1 SGHVS, CDR2 FQNEAQ. After removal of 5 bases from V and 1 base from J, the junction contained 8 bases not matched to a gene. This CDR3 spans 17 amino acids. CDR3 amino acids: CASSPRLDRGSGNTIYF. CDR3 in DNA: TGTGCCAGCAGCCCCCGCTTGGACAGGGGGTCTGGAAACACCATATATTTT.

The J gene is TRBJ2-7, the V gene TRBV11-3; 10 bases map to TRBD2. This CDR3 region has 15 residues. CDR1 and CDR2 (germline): SGHNT, YENEEA. Losses at the gene ends were 5 bases for V and 1 base for J; bases not matched to a gene: 5. CDR3 nucleotide sequence: TGTGCCAGCAGCCCCCAAGCGGGAGGGTCCTACGAGCAGTACTTC. This translates into CASSPQAGGSYEQYF. The complete variable domain, with remaining parts taken from reference TRBV11-3 and TRBJ2-7, reads EAGVVQSPRYKIIEKKQPVAFWCNPISGHNTLYWYLQNLGQGPELLIRYENEEAVDDSQLPKDRFSAERLKGVDSTLKIQPAELGDSAVYLCASSPQAGGSYEQYFGPGTRLTVT.

The V gene is TRBV10-3, the J gene TRBJ2-1; 9 nucleotides match TRBD1. Germline CDR1 reads ENHRY; CDR2 reads SYGVKD. J lost 6 bases, V lost 6 bases, and 6 bases had no gene match. This CDR3 is built from 14 residues. The DNA of the CDR3 is TGTGCCATCAGCCCCGGGACAGGGATCAATGAGCAGTTCTTC. It specifies CAISPGTGINEQFF.

This clone was counted once. CDR3 sequence reads: CASSSDRLNYGYTF. For the CDR3, the DNA is TGTGCCAGCAGCTCCGACAGACTTAACTATGGCTACACCTTC. The chain has TRBV7-9 and TRBJ1-2; a weak D match, TRBD1 (5 bases). Trimming removed 4 bases from V and 1 base from J, with 10 bases in between. Per germline, CDR1 SEHNR and CDR2 FQNEAQ (reference sequence). The CDR3 spans 14 residues.

V is TRBV27 and J is TRBJ2-7; D is unclear. CDR3 length: 15 amino acids. The V end lost 8 bases, the J end lost 3 bases, and 20 bases lay between the germline ends. CDR1 is MNHEY and CDR2 is SMNVEV in the germline V gene (reference sequence). CDR3 DNA sequence: TGTGCCAGCCGAAACGTGCCAGGTAACCTCTACGAGCAGTACTTC. Translation: CASRNVPGNLYEQYF.

The rearrangement joins TRBV9 to TRBJ2-2, with D perhaps matching TRBD1 (6 bases). This CDR3 region has 15 residues. V lost 0 bases and J 3 bases, leaving 9 bases between the germline ends. Germline lookup yields CDR1 SGDLS and CDR2 YYNGEE. Written as DNA, the CDR3 is TGTGCCAGCAGCGTAGTCGGGACATACACCGGGGAGCTGTTTTTT. Amino acid sequence: CASSVVGTYTGELFF.

This chain connects TRBV5-1 to TRBJ1-3; unclear D gene. The length of the CDR3 is 16 residues. Germline CDR1 is SGHRS and CDR2 is YFSETQ. Trimming shortened V by 0 bases and J by 4 bases, and 14 bases separated the two germline ends. CDR3 coding DNA: TGCGCCAGCAGCTTGGGGGGTACCTCTGCCGGAAACACCATATATTTT. Translation gives CASSLGGTSAGNTIYF.

This rearrangement joins TRBV4-1 to TRBJ2-7; TRBD2 aligns across 8 bases. Germline CDR1 reads MGHRA; CDR2 reads YSYEKL. Germline trimming cut 4 bases from V and 4 bases from J; bases unmatched to any gene: 12. The CDR3 runs to 16 residues. The CDR3 loop is CASSPTLSGSQYEQYF. The DNA for the CDR3 is TGCGCCAGCAGCCCCACTCTAAGCGGGAGTCAATACGAGCAGTACTTC.

This chain uses TRBV30 with TRBJ2-1; 9 positions match TRBD2. This CDR3 has 17 residues. V lost 2 bases to trimming and J lost 0 bases; unmatched junction nucleotides: 8. The germline V gene has CDR1 GTSNPN and CDR2 SVGIG (reference sequence). The CDR3 coding sequence is TGTGCCTGGAGTTACGGAAGCGGGGGGAGCTCCTACAATGAGCAGTTCTTC. Its protein is CAWSYGSGGSSYNEQFF.

This clone was recorded only once. V and J are TRBV2 and TRBJ2-7; tentatively, D is TRBD1 (5 bases). The germline gives CDR1 SNHLY, CDR2 FYNNEI. This CDR3 has 14 amino acids. V was trimmed by 6 bases and J by 0 bases, leaving 12 bases between them. The CDR3 sequence is CASSKTETSYEQYF. CDR3 in DNA: TGTGCCAGCAGCAAGACAGAGACCTCCTACGAGCAGTACTTC. Based on the CDR3 plus reference TRBV2 and TRBJ2-7, the full variable domain is EPEVTQTPSHQVTQMGQEVILRCVPISNHLYFYWYRQILGQKVEFLVSFYNNEISEKSEIFDDQFSVERPDGSNFTLKIRSTKLEDSAMYFCASSKTETSYEQYFGPGTRLTVT.

The V call is TRBV6-1, the J call TRBJ1-1; 7 bases fit TRBD1. The J segment lost 5 bases and the V segment lost 10 bases, leaving 10 bases of the junction unmatched. The CDR3 has 13 amino acids. The V gene's germline CDR1 is MNHNS and CDR2 SASEGT. CDR3 coding DNA: TGTGCCATGCTCCCGACAGGGTCGACTGAAGCTTTCTTT. Protein product: CAMLPTGSTEAFF.

The sample holds a few counts of this clone. This chain joins TRBV5-6 and TRBJ1-2, with no clear D. Trimming pared 0 bases from V and 8 bases from J, leaving 5 bases between. Looked up from germline, CDR1 is SGHDT and CDR2 is YYEEEE. CDR3 length: 11 amino acids. The CDR3 spells CASSLAGGYTF. The CDR3 region has the DNA TGTGCCAGCAGCTTGGCCGGAGGCTACACCTTC.